The sequence of this T cell receptor (beta chain) was determined in a study of PD-1 blockade in classical Hodgkin lymphoma. Study context: The patients were dosed with nivolumab 3 mg/kg, infused intravenously every 2 weeks. Findings of the study overall: CD4+ TCR diversity climbed significantly by C4D1, unlike CD8+ TCR diversity. Partial responders and progressors had significantly lower baseline TCR diversity. Individuals who commenced nivolumab within less than 1 year of ASCT were excluded.

Patients all relapsed after autologous stem cell transplantation, and there was variation in brentuximab vedotin exposure. Only a few counts were recorded for this clone. Its antigen is not known. In the same sample, other DNA sequences code for this CDR3. Per germline, CDR1 LNHDA and CDR2 SQIVND (reference sequence). The CDR3 length is 13 residues. The V gene lost 3 bases and the J gene lost 4 bases, with 7 bases spanning the gap. Generated by immunoSEQ multiplex PCR, the TCRdb table keeps only in-frame clones and is missing some. The data show 25,000 to 35,000 clones, with 60% to 80% seen just once and 4% held by the top ten.

This sequence was found in a human donor with classical Hodgkin lymphoma. The chain has TRBV19 and TRBJ1-5; no reliable D call. Material: peripheral blood mononuclear cells (PBMCs), obtained before the second cycle of nivolumab. CDR3 coding DNA: TGTGCCAGTAGTATCGGTGGTAATCAGCCCCAGCATTTT. It specifies CASSIGGNQPQHF.